Each of the 17 T cell receptor beta chains below was sequenced from the same sample in a study of T-cell reconstitution after alpha-beta-depleted transplantation in children. The library targeted TCRbeta and was prepared with unique molecular identifiers. TCRdb fed the PCR reads into MiXCR, producing one record per CDR3 protein. Of 640,000 or so distinct CDR3 sequences in the sample, 15% to 20% are singletons; the top ten hold 0.9% to 1.2%. Sample: PBMCs from the stem cell graft donor, taken from the stem cell graft. The receptor source for this set is a human donor who donated a stem cell graft to a child with acute myeloid leukemia.

About this clonotype itself: A much larger clone lies a single base off, so this may be a read error. This chain links TRBV20-1 with TRBJ2-7, with a weak D call TRBD2 (5 bases). Germline V gives CDR1 DFQATT, CDR2 SNEGSKA (reference sequence). This CDR3 has 14 amino acids. The V end lost 4 bases, the J end lost 2 bases, and 15 bases lay between the germline ends. The CDR3 sequence: CSATGLAGTYEQYF. CDR3 sequence (DNA): TGCAGTGCTACCGGGCTAGCTGGTACCTACGAGCAGTACTTC.

This clonotype was seen more than once but under ten times. The chain is built from TRBV11-2 and TRBJ2-1, with D perhaps matching TRBD2 (5 bases). The CDR3 runs 14 residues. CDR1 and CDR2 (germline): SGHAT, FQNNGV. V was trimmed by 2 bases and J by 10 bases, leaving 15 bases between them. CDR3 DNA: TGTGCCAGCAGCTTACCGACTAAGGATCACGAGCAGTTCTTC. Protein: CASSLPTKDHEQFF.

The genes are TRBV3-1 and TRBJ2-2, with D unresolved. CDR1 and CDR2 (germline): LGHDT, YNNKEL (reference sequence). V was clipped by 8 bases and J by 4 bases, with 20 bases between them. The CDR3 consists of 16 residues. The CDR3 DNA reads TGTGCCAGCCAGAACCCCGTGGGCCCGGGCACCGGGGAGCTGTTTTTT. It yields the protein CASQNPVGPGTGELFF.

The genes are TRBV7-3 and TRBJ2-3, with 11 nucleotides matching TRBD2. CDR1 is SGHTA and CDR2 is FQGTGA in the germline V gene. V dropped 5 bases and J dropped 4; count of bases not matched to a gene: 8. The CDR3 extends over 16 amino acids. The CDR3 spells CASSGQASGGPDTQYF. The DNA for the CDR3 is TGTGCCAGCAGCGGCCAGGCTAGCGGGGGGCCAGATACGCAGTATTTT.

The rearrangement joins TRBV4-3 to TRBJ2-7; D not resolved. V lost 3 bases and J lost 4, with 13 bases in between. The CDR3 totals 14 residues. Germline V lookup: CDR1 LGHNA, CDR2 YSLEER. This CDR3 is CASSQDQVGYEQYF. The CDR3 coding sequence is TGCGCCAGCAGCCAGGATCAGGTTGGTTACGAGCAGTACTTC.

Remarks on this clonotype: Being one base from a much bigger clone, this may be a read error. V is TRBV20-1 and J is TRBJ1-4; 9 bases are a match to TRBD1. Germline V lookup: CDR1 DFQATT, CDR2 SNEGSKA (reference sequence). The CDR3 has 17 amino acids. The DNA for the CDR3 is TGCTGTGCTAGAGAATCTAGGACAGGGGACGGGGATGAAAAACTGTTTTTT. As protein: CCARESRTGDGDEKLFF.

This clonotype came up many times. CDR3 in amino acids: CSARTGGLQRQPQHF. The CDR3 bases are TGCAGTGCTCGGACAGGGGGCCTCCAGCGGCAGCCCCAGCATTTT. This chain joins TRBV20-1 and TRBJ1-5; 11 bases match TRBD1. The ends lost 5 bases at V and 7 bases at J; junction bases unmatched: 10. Germline V gene sequence: CDR1 DFQATT, CDR2 SNEGSKA (reference sequence). The CDR3 is 15 residues long.

This clonotype was detected many times. This chain links TRBV20-1 with TRBJ2-5; TRBD1 agrees at 8 bases. Trimming cost V 1 base and J 2 bases; bases outside gene matches: 0. The CDR3 length is 13 residues. Germline lookup yields CDR1 DFQATT and CDR2 SNEGSKA (reference sequence). CDR3 DNA sequence: TGCAGTGCTAGAGGGACAGGGCAAGAGACCCAGTACTTC. Translating gives CSARGTGQETQYF.

This clonotype was seen a handful of times. The J gene is TRBJ2-1, the V gene TRBV7-9; TRBD2 aligns across 7 bases. Germline lookup yields CDR1 SEHNR and CDR2 FQNEAQ (reference sequence). The CDR3 length is 15 residues. V shed 2 bases, J shed 7 bases, and the junction held 8 bases outside the gene matches. The CDR3 protein is CASSLRTSWRNEQFF. CDR3 DNA sequence: TGTGCCAGCAGCTTACGGACTAGTTGGAGAAATGAGCAGTTCTTC.

This sequence joins TRBV18 and TRBJ2-7; D uncertain. Trimming removed 1 base from V and 6 bases from J, with 16 bases in between. The length of the CDR3 is 15 residues. CDR1 KGHSH and CDR2 LQKENI come from the germline V gene. CDR3 protein: CASSPQGKARSEQYV. CDR3 coding DNA: TGTGCCAGCTCACCACAGGGCAAGGCAAGGTCCGAGCAGTACGTC.

DNA of the CDR3: TGTGCCAGCAGTTTATACCAGGGCCGGGGCTACACCTTC. Its translation is CASSLYQGRGYTF. V is TRBV27 and J is TRBJ1-2; tentatively, D is TRBD1 (5 bases). The CDR3 is 13 amino acids. Germline V gene lookup returns CDR1 MNHEY and CDR2 SMNVEV (reference sequence). Between the trimmed V and J ends, which lost 1 base and 8 bases, there was a span of 11 bases.

The CDR3 DNA sequence: TGTGCCAGCCAGACTAGCGGGGGGGCATGGACCGGGGAGCTGTTTTTT. It codes for CASQTSGGAWTGELFF. The rearrangement joins TRBV11-2 to TRBJ2-2; the match to TRBD2 covers 14 bases. From germline, CDR1 is SGHAT and CDR2 FQNNGV. Losses at the gene ends were 8 bases for V and 5 bases for J; bases not matched to a gene: 7. The CDR3 covers 16 residues.

This clonotype has only a few counts. This chain uses TRBV3-1 with TRBJ2-3, with 10 bases matching TRBD2. CDR3 size: 18 residues. Looked up from germline, CDR1 is LGHDT and CDR2 is YNNKEL (reference sequence). J lost 0 bases, V lost 6 bases, and 12 bases had no gene match. CDR3 DNA: TGTGCCAGCAGTCTTTCTAGCGGGAGCTTAGCTAGCACAGATACGCAGTATTTT. Protein sequence: CASSLSSGSLASTDTQYF.

This clonotype has a handful of counts. This chain uses TRBV5-5 with TRBJ1-1; D unresolved. The CDR3 sequence is 15 residues long. Germline CDR1 is SGHKS and CDR2 is YYEKEE (reference sequence). The V end was cut by 0 bases, the J end by 5 bases, with 14 bases between. The CDR3 DNA is TGTGCCAGCAGCTTGGGACTCCTAAGGGAGACTGAAGCTTTCTTT. Translated: CASSLGLLRETEAFF.

The V and J genes are TRBV12-3 or TRBV12-4 and TRBJ2-5, with 9 positions matching TRBD1. CDR3 length equals 13 residues. The V gene end was trimmed by 5 bases and the J gene end by 9 bases; junction bases not matched to a gene: 7. Written as DNA, the CDR3 is TGTGCCAGCAGTCCCGGGACAGGGAAGGCCCAGTACTTC. Amino acid sequence: CASSPGTGKAQYF.

In DNA, the CDR3 is TGTGCCAGCAGTTACTTGGACGCAGCGGCTCCCTACAATGAGCAGTTCTTC. Translation gives CASSYLDAAAPYNEQFF. V and J are TRBV6-5 and TRBJ2-1, with D perhaps matching TRBD2 (5 bases). This CDR3 contains 17 residues. Trimming cost V 1 base and J 2 bases, with 15 bases left between them. Germline lookup yields CDR1 MNHEY and CDR2 SVGAGI.

The rearrangement joins TRBV3-1 to TRBJ2-1; D is possibly TRBD1 (5 bases). This CDR3 has 15 amino acids. V was trimmed by 1 base and J by 5 bases, leaving 12 bases between them. The germline CDR1 and CDR2 sequences are LGHDT and YNNKEL (reference sequence). The CDR3 DNA reads TGTGCCAGCAGCCAAGTGCCAGGGAACCACAATGAGCAGTTCTTC. It translates to CASSQVPGNHNEQFF.